The rows below give T cell receptor beta chains drawn from one sample of a study of shared clonotypes between healthy human individuals. The protocol was immunoSEQ multiplex PCR, while the TCRdb copy is restricted to in-frame clones and leaves out a portion. The sample carries about 2.2 million clones, around 93% recorded once. The specimen was naive CD8+ T cells from PBMCs. The receptors derive from a young man in good health. Some clones in this sample may be carry-over from other donors' samples. CDR3s include the opening cysteine and the closing phenylalanine or tryptophan. The order of the fields is V gene, CDR3 length, J gene, CDR3 protein.

TRBV5-6	15	TRBJ2-2	CASSLLGVSAGELFF
TRBV4-1	17	TRBJ2-2	CASSQDHPIGGAGELFF
TRBV15	13	TRBJ1-1	CATSRDRTDEAFF
TRBV4-2	15	TRBJ1-5	CASSQAMRLNQPQHF
TRBV9	14	TRBJ1-4	CASSVDSSNEKLFF
TRBV28	15	TRBJ1-2	CASSSLWQGAWGYTF
TRBV14	13	TRBJ2-7	CASSPQGAGEQYF
TRBV5-1	17	TRBJ2-1	CASSWTPGAGPNNEQFF
TRBV30	12	TRBJ1-6	CAWRSYNSPLHF
TRBV7-9	18	TRBJ2-3	CASSLGVSLAAVTDTQYF
TRBV9	16	TRBJ2-2	CASSVQGVGNTGELFF
TRBV30	15	TRBJ2-7	CAWSVGTGGFREQYF
TRBV5-5	15	TRBJ1-1	CASSWGAGTLDEAFF
TRBV7-9	14	TRBJ2-7	CASSSSSKAYEQYF
TRBV15	16	TRBJ1-3	CATSRVPQGAQDTIYF
TRBV7-2	14	TRBJ2-1	CASSYGTGYNEQFF
TRBV19	15	TRBJ1-1	CATRRGAPMNTEAFF
TRBV11-2	15	TRBJ1-5	CASSPGRGDNQPQHF
TRBV28	13	TRBJ2-5	CASSLSWGETQYF